This is a list of T cell receptor beta chains from one sample in a study of cytomegalovirus exposure and HLA in healthy donors. Measured with immunoSEQ multiplex PCR; TCRdb has only the in-frame clones, and not every one. Among about 170,000 clones, approximately 81% were seen once, and the ten largest hold roughly 0.75%. Sequencing was done on a sample of PBMCs. The receptor source for this set is a woman aged 18 to 35 in good health and CMV-seronegative. The CDR3 runs from the conserved cysteine through the conserved F or W. Not every row has a clone size; where given, it reads once, few, many or a size class.

v_call	clone_size	j_call	cdr3_aa
TRBV10-3	.	TRBJ2-5	CAISGQQGETQYF
TRBV5-6	few	TRBJ1-4	CASSWGQRSEKLFF
TRBV5-6	.	TRBJ1-3	CASSPRGGTGNTIYF
TRBV7-3	.	TRBJ2-3	CASSSTKRETVTDTQYF
TRBV4-3	.	TRBJ2-1	CASSQVRAGISYNEQFF
TRBV23-1	.	TRBJ2-2	CASSQSNPPFWTGPNTGELFF
TRBV7-3	.	TRBJ2-6	CTSSRSGSGANVLTF
TRBV27	few	TRBJ2-1	CASSPRDSRNEQFF
TRBV21-1	.	TRBJ1-5	CASSEGRGEKNQPQHF
TRBV5-6	.	TRBJ2-3	CASSLVLAADTQYF
TRBV29-1	few	TRBJ2-7	CSVRTSGTYEQYF
TRBV30	.	TRBJ2-5	CAGGGSGTQYF
TRBV28	few	TRBJ2-1	CASSHVLANNEQFF
TRBV28	.	TRBJ2-3	CASTLSTDTQYF
TRBV28	.	TRBJ1-4	CASSYRGGMREKLFF
TRBV4-2	.	TRBJ1-5	CASSQDQLEGNQPQHF
TRBV5-1	.	TRBJ2-7	CASSQTSATIGEQYF
TRBV19	few	TRBJ1-1	CASSSDRVTEAFF
TRBV19	.	TRBJ1-5	CASRTDRAINQPQHF
TRBV15	.	TRBJ2-3	CATSTLTYRGRPDTQYF